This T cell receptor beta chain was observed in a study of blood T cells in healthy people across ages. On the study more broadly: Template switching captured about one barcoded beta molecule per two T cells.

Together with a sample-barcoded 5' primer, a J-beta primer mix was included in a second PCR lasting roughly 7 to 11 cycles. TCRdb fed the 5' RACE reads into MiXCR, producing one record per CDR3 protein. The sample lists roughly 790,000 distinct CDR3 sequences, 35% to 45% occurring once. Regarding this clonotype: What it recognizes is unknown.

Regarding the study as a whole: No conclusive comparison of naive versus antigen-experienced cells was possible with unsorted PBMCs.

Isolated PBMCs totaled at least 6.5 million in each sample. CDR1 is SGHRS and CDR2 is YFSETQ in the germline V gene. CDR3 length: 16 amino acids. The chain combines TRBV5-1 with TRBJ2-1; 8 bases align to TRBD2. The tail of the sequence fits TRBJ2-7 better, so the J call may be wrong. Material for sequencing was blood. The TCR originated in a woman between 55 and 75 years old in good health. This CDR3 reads CASSLALLAAYNEQYF. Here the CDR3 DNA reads TGCGCCAGCAGCTTGGCCCTACTAGCGGCCTACAATGAGCAGTACTTC.